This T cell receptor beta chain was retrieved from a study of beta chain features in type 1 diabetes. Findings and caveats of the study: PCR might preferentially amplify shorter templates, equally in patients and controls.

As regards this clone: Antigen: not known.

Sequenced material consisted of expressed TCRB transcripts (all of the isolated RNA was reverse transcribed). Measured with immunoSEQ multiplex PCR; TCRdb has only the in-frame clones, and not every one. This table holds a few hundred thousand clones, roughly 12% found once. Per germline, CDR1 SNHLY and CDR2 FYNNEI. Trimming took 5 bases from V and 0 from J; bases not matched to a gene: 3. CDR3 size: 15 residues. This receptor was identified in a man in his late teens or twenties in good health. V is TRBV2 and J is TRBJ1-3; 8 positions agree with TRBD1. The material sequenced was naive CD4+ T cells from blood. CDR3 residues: CASSTGGSSGNTIYF. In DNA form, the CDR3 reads TGTGCCAGCAGTACAGGGGGGAGCTCTGGAAACACCATATATTTT.